This T cell receptor beta chain was profiled in a study of T cells after yellow fever vaccination. Study at large: Fractions of limited cellularity were prepared by means of SMART-Seq v4 Ultra Low Input.

Via MiXCR, TCRdb re-called the 5' RACE reads, giving one row per CDR3 protein. Seen here are around 200,000 distinct CDR3 sequences, 11% observed once, and the top ten hold 36%. CDR1 and CDR2 (germline): SGHRS, YFSETQ. The length of the CDR3 is 16 residues. The V and J ends lost 0 bases and 0 bases, in that order; junction bases with no gene match: 1. This specimen was CD8+ T cells sorted from PBMCs, taken 15 days after the yellow fever booster vaccination. This chain connects TRBV5-1 to TRBJ2-3; 10 bases fit TRBD2. This TCR was recovered from a man younger than 30 who received the YFV17D yellow fever vaccine. The CDR3 DNA is TGCGCCAGCAGCTTGGGGGGACTAGCGAGCACAGATACGCAGTATTTT. It translates to CASSLGGLASTDTQYF. Together with reference TRBV5-1 and TRBJ2-3, the CDR3 gives the full variable domain: KAGVTQTPRYLIKTRGQQVTLSCSPISGHRSVSWYQQTPGQGLQFLFEYFSETQRNKGNFPGRFSGRQFSNSRSEMNVSTLELGDSALYLCASSLGGLASTDTQYFGPGTRLTVL.